This T cell receptor beta chain was recorded in a study of multiple sclerosis patients with progressive multifocal leukoencephalopathy. Findings of the study overall: In most PML patients, TRB repertoires appeared less diverse by entropy. PML-onset expanded TRB clones were detectable before and during natalizumab therapy.

Germline V gives CDR1 ENHRY, CDR2 SYGVKD. J gave up 2 bases and V 7 bases, and 6 bases lay outside the gene matches. This CDR3 has 14 amino acids. The sample's time point: before natalizumab initiation. This clone was observed a few times. As yet, its antigen is unknown. The survey-level immunoSEQ assay was used. The assay was immunoSEQ multiplex PCR, and TCRdb's table has in-frame clones only and misses some. Among about 32,000 clones listed, more than 85% were seen once. The chain carries TRBV10-3 and TRBJ2-3, with 7 bases that match TRBD2. This receptor was identified in a man aged 25 to 40 with multiple sclerosis. Sequencing was performed on PBMCs. CDR3 residues: CAITGLADTDTQYF. The CDR3 DNA follows: TGTGCCATCACGGGTCTAGCGGACACAGATACGCAGTATTTT.